This is a list of T cell receptor beta chains from one sample in a study of blood T cell repertoires in COVID-19. Produced via immunoSEQ multiplex PCR; TCRdb's table is partial and in-frame only. The table has some 290,000 clones, more than 75% seen once. The source material was PBMCs or T cells enriched from blood (not recorded which). Source of these receptors: a woman aged 40 to 50 with acute COVID-19. Both conserved end residues are part of each CDR3. A D gene is named only where the DNA matches it firmly. Part of the rows lack a size; the others show once, few, many or a class for expanded clones.

D gene: TRBD2
J gene: TRBJ2-3
V gene: TRBV27
clone size: .
CDR3 DNA: TGTGCCAGCAGTTTATCTCTAGCGGGAGTTGGCACAGATACGCAGTATTTT
CDR3 protein: CASSLSLAGVGTDTQYF

D gene: .
J gene: TRBJ2-3
V gene: TRBV24-1
clone size: .
CDR3 DNA: TGTGCCACCAGTGATTTCGGGCAAATCCGGGGATTCCCCTCAGCAAGCACAGATACGCAGTATTTT
CDR3 protein: CATSDFGQIRGFPSASTDTQYF

D gene: TRBD2
J gene: TRBJ2-3
V gene: TRBV9
clone size: once
CDR3 DNA: TGTGCCAGCAGCCTTCTAGCGGGAGAGGGTGGCACAGATACGCAGTATTTT
CDR3 protein: CASSLLAGEGGTDTQYF

D gene: .
J gene: TRBJ1-4
V gene: TRBV29-1
clone size: .
CDR3 DNA: TGCAGCGCCAGGGCGCCCGGGCCTAATGAAAAACTGTTTTTT
CDR3 protein: CSARAPGPNEKLFF

D gene: TRBD1
J gene: TRBJ2-7
V gene: TRBV7-8
clone size: .
CDR3 DNA: TGTGCCAGCAGCTTAGAGACAGGGATGTCCTACGAGCAGTACTTC
CDR3 protein: CASSLETGMSYEQYF

D gene: .
J gene: TRBJ1-2
V gene: TRBV14
clone size: .
CDR3 DNA: TGTGCCAGCAGCCAAGATCGGGGGGCGGCTGGCTACACCTTC
CDR3 protein: CASSQDRGAAGYTF

D gene: TRBD1
J gene: TRBJ2-7
V gene: TRBV7-9
clone size: .
CDR3 DNA: TGTGCCAGCAGCCAAGGACAGGGGGCGGTGAAGAACGAGCAGTACTTC
CDR3 protein: CASSQGQGAVKNEQYF

D gene: .
J gene: TRBJ2-5
V gene: TRBV5-1
clone size: .
CDR3 DNA: TGCGCCAGCAGCTTGGGACTGCAAGAGACCCAGTACTTC
CDR3 protein: CASSLGLQETQYF

D gene: TRBD1
J gene: TRBJ1-2
V gene: TRBV2
clone size: .
CDR3 DNA: TGTGCCAGCAGGGATACAGGGGTTTATGGCTACACCTTC
CDR3 protein: CASRDTGVYGYTF

D gene: .
J gene: TRBJ2-7
V gene: TRBV5-1
clone size: few
CDR3 DNA: TGCGCCAGCAGCTTGGGCGCAGGGCTCTCCTACGAGCAGTACTTC
CDR3 protein: CASSLGAGLSYEQYF

D gene: .
J gene: TRBJ2-1
V gene: TRBV7-6
clone size: .
CDR3 DNA: TGTGCCAGCAGCTCCCGCCCCGGGACACCGGCTAATGAGCAGTTCTTC
CDR3 protein: CASSSRPGTPANEQFF

D gene: TRBD1
J gene: TRBJ1-1
V gene: TRBV27
clone size: .
CDR3 DNA: TGTGCCAGCAGAATTGACAGGGGGAACACTGAAGCTTTCTTT
CDR3 protein: CASRIDRGNTEAFF

D gene: .
J gene: TRBJ1-1
V gene: TRBV7-9
clone size: .
CDR3 DNA: TGTGCCAGCAGCTTAAGGGGGTATGACACTGAAGCTTTCTTT
CDR3 protein: CASSLRGYDTEAFF